The 27 T cell receptor beta chains listed next were all sequenced from one sample in a study of identical twins. TCRdb re-derived calls from the 5' RACE reads in MiXCR, one entry per CDR3 protein. Of 1.5 million to 2 million distinct CDR3 sequences in the sample, about 32% were seen once. The source material was cord blood. Receptors originate from a newborn girl in good health.

This clonotype was counted a few times. The chain has TRBV5-1 and TRBJ2-3, with D unclear. CDR1 SGHRS and CDR2 YFSETQ come from the germline V gene. V lost 2 bases and J 6 bases, leaving 7 bases between the germline ends. CDR3 length: 12 residues. CDR3 protein: CASSFTKDTQYF. CDR3 in DNA: TGCGCCAGCAGCTTCACCAAGGATACGCAGTATTTT.

V gene TRBV12-5 combines with J gene TRBJ2-2, with TRBD2 matching 8 bases. Per germline, CDR1 LGHNT and CDR2 FRNRAP. This CDR3 comprises 16 residues. J gave up 0 bases and V 7 bases, and 7 bases lay outside the gene matches. In DNA, the CDR3 is TGTGCTAGTGCCGTTGTAGCGGGACCGAACACCGGGGAGCTGTTTTTT. It yields the protein CASAVVAGPNTGELFF.

This sequence joins TRBV4-1 and TRBJ2-5, with 12 positions matching TRBD2. V shed 1 base, J shed 11 bases, and the junction held 20 bases outside the gene matches. Germline loops: CDR1 MGHRA, CDR2 YSYEKL. The CDR3 has 19 residues. CDR3 sequence: CASSQVTSGRHSSYNEQYF. The CDR3 nucleotides read TGCGCCAGCAGCCAAGTAACTAGCGGGAGGCATAGCTCCTACAATGAGCAGTACTTC.

In DNA, the CDR3 is TGTGCCACCAGTGATTTGGGCCCAGCGGACGTTGCTGAGCAGTTCTTC. As protein: CATSDLGPADVAEQFF. V usage is TRBV24-1 and J usage is TRBJ2-1; D may be TRBD2 (5 bases). V was cut by 0 bases and J by 9 bases, with 17 bases left in between. The CDR3 has 16 amino acids. The germline gives CDR1 KGHDR, CDR2 SFDVKD.

CDR3 in DNA: TGCAGCGTTGTTGGGTGGGCTGAAGCTTTCTTT. This codes for CSVVGWAEAFF. The chain links TRBV29-1 to TRBJ1-1; no reliable D call. The V gene's germline CDR1 is SQVTM and CDR2 ANQGSEA. This CDR3 region has 11 residues. Trimming shortened V by 4 bases and J by 6 bases, and 9 bases separated the two germline ends.

Points on this clonotype: At one end, the junction sequence differs from germline, possibly due to a read error. The chain is built from TRBV4-1 and TRBJ1-2; D perhaps matches TRBD1 (6 bases). The CDR3 length is 15 residues. CDR1 and CDR2 (germline): MGHRA, YSYEKL. For the CDR3, the DNA is TGCGCCAGCAGCCAAGCTGAGAGGGGGATCTATGGCCACACCTTC. As protein: CASSQAERGIYGHTF.

The chain couples TRBV18 to TRBJ1-1; D is uncertain. V was trimmed by 0 bases and J by 10 bases, leaving 6 bases between them. The CDR3 is 11 amino acids. CDR1 is KGHSH and CDR2 is LQKENI in the germline V gene. In nucleotides, the CDR3 is TGTGCCAGCTCACCACCGGTCGGAGCTTTCTTT. Amino acid sequence: CASSPPVGAFF.

The chain couples TRBV10-3 to TRBJ2-4, with D perhaps TRBD1 or TRBD2 (6 bases each). In germline, CDR1 is ENHRY, CDR2 SYGVKD. The CDR3 has 13 residues. Trimming stripped 2 bases from V and 6 bases from J, with 8 bases between. The CDR3, as DNA: TGTGCCATCAGTGAGGAGGGGGGAAACATTCAGTACTTC. Translating it yields CAISEEGGNIQYF.

The genes are TRBV3-1 and TRBJ1-2; 10 nucleotides agree with TRBD1. V lost 1 base, J lost 7 bases, and 6 bases stayed unmatched. Germline V lookup: CDR1 LGHDT, CDR2 YNNKEL (reference sequence). The CDR3 sequence is 15 residues long. The CDR3 is CASSQGPGQGFGYTF. CDR3 DNA sequence: TGTGCCAGCAGCCAAGGCCCGGGACAGGGGTTTGGCTACACCTTC.

This chain connects TRBV7-2 to TRBJ2-1; D gene unclear. The CDR3 is made up of 11 amino acids. CDR1 and CDR2 from the germline V gene are SGHTA and FQGNSA. V was pared by 0 bases and J by 12 bases, with 6 bases between. CDR3 sequence: CASSLAVGQFF. CDR3 DNA: TGTGCCAGCAGCTTAGCGGTTGGGCAGTTCTTC. The full variable domain, with the rest looked up from reference TRBV7-2 and TRBJ2-1, is GAGVSQSPSNKVTEKGKDVELRCDPISGHTALYWYRQSLGQGLEFLIYFQGNSAPDKSGLPSDRFSAERTGGSVSTLTIQRTQQEDSAVYLCASSLAVGQFFGPGTRLTVL.

This clonotype turned up a few times. V is TRBV24-1 and J is TRBJ2-1; D gene uncertain. Germline loops: CDR1 KGHDR, CDR2 SFDVKD. The CDR3 is 13 amino acids. Trimming cost V 2 bases and J 9 bases, with 10 bases left between them. The CDR3 DNA reads as TGTGCCACCAGTGATTACCGGTGGAGTGAGCAGTTCTTC. Translating it yields CATSDYRWSEQFF.

The chain couples TRBV28 to TRBJ1-2; D is unresolved. The CDR3 sequence is 12 residues long. Germline CDR1 reads MDHEN; CDR2 reads SYDVKM. V dropped 3 bases and J dropped 11 bases, with 13 bases sitting between them. CDR3 nucleotides: TGTGCCAGCAGTTTTGATAGCTCGGGATACACCTTC. Translation gives CASSFDSSGYTF.

V gene TRBV20-1 combines with J gene TRBJ2-1; TRBD1 matches 7 bases. The length of the CDR3 is 13 residues. Germline-derived CDR1 and CDR2 are DFQATT and SNEGSKA (reference sequence). Trimming cost V 5 bases and J 6 bases; bases outside gene matches: 7. DNA for the CDR3: TGCAGTGCTCCCGGGGACAGCGGCAATGAGCAGTTCTTC. It encodes CSAPGDSGNEQFF.

Regarding this clonotype: At one of its ends the junction is not consistent with the germline gene, which may arise from a read error. The V call is TRBV6-2 or TRBV6-3, the J call TRBJ2-1; D unclear. CDR3 length: 18 amino acids. Germline V gives CDR1 MNHEY, CDR2 SVGEGT. Written as DNA, the CDR3 is TGTGCCAGCAGTTACTCTTCCCCTGGGCGATCTATCTACAATGGGCAGTTCTTC. Its protein is CASSYSSPGRSIYNGQFF.

This clonotype has only a few counts. As DNA, the CDR3 is TGTGCCAGTCGAATGGGTCGGGAAAAACTGTTTTTT. Translation: CASRMGREKLFF. The genes are TRBV6-1 and TRBJ1-4; no clear D gene. This CDR3 contains 12 residues. Germline values: CDR1 MNHNS, CDR2 SASEGT. V was shortened by 9 bases and J by 8 bases, with 13 bases between the two germline ends.

As for this clonotype: At one of its ends the junction is not consistent with the germline gene, which may arise from a read error. The chain recombines TRBV9 with TRBJ2-3; weak D call: TRBD2 (6 bases). This CDR3 contains 15 residues. Germline CDR1 and CDR2: SGDLS and YYNGEE. The CDR3 region has the DNA TGTGCCGGCAGCTTAGCGCCGGGAGGCACAGATACGCAGTATTTT. Translating it yields CAGSLAPGGTDTQYF.

CDR3 protein: CASSAIDRGTGNIQYF. CDR3 nucleotides: TGTGCCAGCAGTGCTATTGACAGGGGGACGGGAAACATTCAGTACTTC. J is TRBJ2-4 and V is TRBV25-1; the match to TRBD1 covers 9 bases. The CDR3 consists of 16 residues. J gave up 6 bases and V 4 bases, and 10 bases lay outside the gene matches. CDR1 and CDR2 from the germline V gene are MGHDK and SYGVNS.

This clonotype has more than one count but fewer than ten. The rearrangement joins TRBV10-3 to TRBJ2-7; TRBD2 aligns across 8 bases. The CDR3 extends over 12 amino acids. Per the germline V gene, CDR1 is ENHRY and CDR2 is SYGVKD. V shed 10 bases and J 4 bases; nucleotides not matched to a gene: 6. CDR3 DNA sequence: TGTGCCACTCGGGAGCGGGGGTACGAGCAGTACTTC. Translation: CATRERGYEQYF.

This clonotype has just a few counts. The chain has TRBV20-1 and TRBJ1-6, with 9 bases that match TRBD1. CDR3 length: 14 amino acids. The junction had 7 bases not matched to a gene; V was cut back by 4 bases and J by 9 bases. CDR1 is DFQATT, CDR2 SNEGSKA, per germline (reference sequence). CDR3 region: CSAIRTGGGSPLHF. In DNA, the CDR3 is TGCAGTGCTATCAGAACAGGGGGCGGTTCACCCCTCCACTTT.

The chain couples TRBV12-3 or TRBV12-4 to TRBJ2-1; 7 bases match TRBD2. This CDR3 is built from 15 residues. The trim removed 3 bases at V and 7 bases at J, leaving 9 bases unmatched. CDR3 in DNA: TGTGCCAGCAGTTTTTGGGGGGAGGGACTGAATGAGCAGTTCTTC. It yields the protein CASSFWGEGLNEQFF.

The rearrangement joins TRBV10-3 to TRBJ2-7; D gene ambiguous. V was pared by 1 base and J by 3 bases, with 7 bases between. CDR1 and CDR2 (germline): ENHRY, SYGVKD. The CDR3 contains 13 residues. The chain's CDR3 is CAISEWTRYEQYF. CDR3 in DNA: TGTGCCATCAGTGAGTGGACCCGCTACGAGCAGTACTTC.

In this sample, this clonotype turned up a few times. The rearrangement uses TRBV29-1 and TRBJ2-4; the D gene is possibly TRBD2 (6 bases). The DNA end is a closer match to TRBJ2-7, so the J assignment may be wrong. Germline V gene lookup returns CDR1 SQVTM and CDR2 ANQGSEA. CDR3 length: 12 amino acids. CDR3 bases: TGCAGCGTCGCGATCCGGGGGTACGAGCAGTACTTC. It codes for CSVAIRGYEQYF.

This clonotype has only one observation. A much bigger clone sits one base away, suggesting this may be a read error. The chain couples TRBV29-1 to TRBJ2-7, with TRBD1 matching 8 bases. The J call may be in error: the DNA end matches TRBJ2-5 better. This CDR3 has 15 amino acids. Germline V gene lookup returns CDR1 SQVTM and CDR2 ANQGSEA. The CDR3 DNA reads TGCAGCGTCCTACTGTGGACAGGGAAGAGAGGGACCCAGTACTTC. Encoded protein: CSVLLWTGKRGTQYF.

J is TRBJ2-3 and V is TRBV2, with D unresolved. The V and J ends lost 2 bases and 0 bases respectively, with 12 bases between them. Germline CDR1 SNHLY, CDR2 FYNNEI. This CDR3 comprises 16 residues. CDR3 nucleotides: TGTGCCAGCAGTGAATTTGGGTCCACAAGCACAGATACGCAGTATTTT. This sequence encodes CASSEFGSTSTDTQYF.

This clonotype has at least ten counts. CDR3 nucleotides: TGTGCCATCAGTGCAGGGGGCGCAGATACGCAGTATTTT. Protein sequence: CAISAGGADTQYF. The rearrangement uses TRBV10-3 and TRBJ2-3; TRBD1 agrees at 8 bases. V dropped 4 bases and J dropped 4; count of bases not matched to a gene: 1. CDR3 length equals 13 residues. Per the germline V gene, CDR1 is ENHRY and CDR2 is SYGVKD.

The rearrangement links TRBV12-3 or TRBV12-4 to TRBJ2-3, with TRBD2 matching 7 bases. J lost 1 base, V lost 2 bases, and 6 bases had no gene match. CDR3 length equals 16 residues. CDR3 protein: CASSLPLAVGTDTQYF. CDR3 in DNA: TGTGCCAGCAGTTTACCCCTAGCGGTTGGCACAGATACGCAGTATTTT.

There are many counts of this clonotype. The chain links TRBV29-1 to TRBJ2-7, with D perhaps TRBD1 (5 bases). The CDR3 length is 11 residues. V lost 3 bases, J lost 8 bases, and 11 bases lay in between. The V gene's germline CDR1 is SQVTM and CDR2 ANQGSEA. The CDR3: CSVDAGQKQYF. The CDR3 coding sequence is TGCAGCGTTGACGCAGGGCAAAAGCAGTACTTC.